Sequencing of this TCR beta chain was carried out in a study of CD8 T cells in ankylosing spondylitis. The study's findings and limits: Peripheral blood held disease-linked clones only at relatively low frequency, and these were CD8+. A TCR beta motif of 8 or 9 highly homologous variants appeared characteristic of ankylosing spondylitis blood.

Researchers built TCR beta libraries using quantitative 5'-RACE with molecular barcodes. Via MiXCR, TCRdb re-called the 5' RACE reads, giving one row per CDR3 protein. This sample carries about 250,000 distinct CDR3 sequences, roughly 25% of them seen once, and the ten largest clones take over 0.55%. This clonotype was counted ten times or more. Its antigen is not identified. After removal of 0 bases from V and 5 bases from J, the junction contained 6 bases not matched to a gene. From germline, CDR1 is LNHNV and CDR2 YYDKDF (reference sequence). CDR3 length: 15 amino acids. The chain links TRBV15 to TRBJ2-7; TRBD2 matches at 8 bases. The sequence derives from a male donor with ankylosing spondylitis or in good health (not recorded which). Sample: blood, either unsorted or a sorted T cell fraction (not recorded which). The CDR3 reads CATSRDPGGADEQYF. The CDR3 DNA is TGTGCCACCAGCAGAGATCCCGGGGGGGCAGACGAGCAGTACTTC.